The rows below give T cell receptor beta chains drawn from one sample of a study of cytomegalovirus exposure and HLA in healthy donors. The method was immunoSEQ multiplex PCR; TCRdb's version includes in-frame clones alone and lacks a portion of them. The sample lists around 280,000 clones, 80% to 90% occurring once. Sequencing used PBMCs. The receptors shown here come from a woman younger than 30 in good health and CMV-seronegative. Each CDR3 is given with its conserved first and last residue. A D gene is named only where the DNA matches it firmly. Not all rows give a size; the values are once, few, many and, for expanded clones, a class.

v_call	clone_size	j_call	d_call	cdr3_aa	cdr3_nt
TRBV15	NA	TRBJ2-1	TRBD2	CATRGAGDEQFF	TGTGCCACCAGAGGCGCGGGGGATGAGCAGTTCTTC
TRBV28	NA	TRBJ1-1	TRBD1	CASSPRTGGNTEAFF	TGTGCCAGCAGTCCGAGGACAGGGGGGAACACTGAAGCTTTCTTT
TRBV27	NA	TRBJ1-2	NA	CASSDDRLLMRGGYTF	TGTGCCAGCAGCGACGACAGGCTCCTGATGCGGGGGGGCTACACCTTC
TRBV7-8	NA	TRBJ2-5	TRBD2	CASSFGHTKRGQETQYF	TGTGCCAGCAGCTTCGGGCACACAAAGCGGGGTCAAGAGACCCAGTACTTC
TRBV6-1	NA	TRBJ1-5	NA	CASSEARARQPQHF	TGTGCCAGCAGTGAAGCGCGTGCACGCCAGCCCCAGCATTTT
TRBV13	NA	TRBJ2-5	NA	CASSSTGGKETQYF	TGTGCCAGCAGCTCCACCGGGGGTAAGGAGACCCAGTACTTC
TRBV27	NA	TRBJ2-7	NA	CASSFGLIYEQYF	TGTGCCAGCAGTTTTGGACTCATCTACGAGCAGTACTTC
TRBV5-1	NA	TRBJ2-3	TRBD2	CASRAGGTTDTQYF	TGCGCCAGCAGGGCGGGGGGAACAACAGATACGCAGTATTTT
TRBV27	NA	TRBJ1-1	NA	CASSELGGRRAFF	TGTGCCAGCAGTGAACTAGGCGGGAGGAGGGCTTTCTTT
TRBV5-1	NA	TRBJ2-2	TRBD2	CASSSSGGTGELFF	TGCGCCAGCAGCTCTAGCGGGGGGACCGGGGAGCTGTTTTTT
TRBV7-2	NA	TRBJ2-5	NA	CASSPRGGAGVTQETQYF	TGTGCCAGCAGCCCCAGAGGGGGGGCCGGGGTTACCCAAGAGACCCAGTACTTC
TRBV19	once	TRBJ1-3	NA	CASSVTGISGNTIYF	TGTGCCAGTAGTGTAACAGGAATCTCTGGAAACACCATATATTTT
TRBV7-3	NA	TRBJ2-7	TRBD2	CASSLTPPGTSGGIGNEQYF	TGTGCCAGCAGCTTAACCCCGCCCGGGACTAGCGGGGGGATAGGCAACGAGCAGTACTTC
TRBV6-5	NA	TRBJ1-1	NA	CASSYSSSTEAFF	TGTGCCAGCAGTTACTCTTCTTCCACTGAAGCTTTCTTT